Each of the 32 T cell receptor beta chains below was sequenced from the same sample in a study of Graves' ophthalmopathy and Graves' hyperthyroidism. Investigators amplified TCR beta CDR3 regions from RNA transcripts. The first-round RT-PCR employed HTBI primers together with the Qiagen OneStep RT-PCR kit. A multiplex PCR was then performed as the second round. TCRdb passed the multiplex PCR reads through MiXCR, listing each CDR3 protein once. The profile shows roughly 400,000 distinct CDR3 sequences, 18% of them singletons. The sequenced sample consisted of peripheral blood. The receptors shown here come from a woman younger than 30 with Graves' ophthalmopathy.

This clonotype came up many times. This chain joins TRBV6-2 or TRBV6-3 and TRBJ2-7; D is uncertain. The CDR3 loop spans 11 amino acids. The germline CDR1 and CDR2 sequences are MNHEY and SVGEGT. The V and J ends lost 5 bases and 3 bases respectively, with 5 bases between them. As DNA, the CDR3 is TGTGCCAGCAGTGACAACTACGAGCAGTACTTC. Protein: CASSDNYEQYF.

This rearrangement joins TRBV15 to TRBJ2-7; no definite D call. The germline V and J ends were trimmed by 1 base and 2 bases, with 15 bases remaining between them. The length of the CDR3 is 16 residues. The germline V gene has CDR1 LNHNV and CDR2 YYDKDF (reference sequence). CDR3 residues: CATSRGRSARPYEQYF. The CDR3 DNA sequence: TGTGCCACCAGCAGAGGTAGGTCCGCTCGCCCCTACGAGCAGTACTTC.

This clonotype was detected many times. V gene TRBV7-2 combines with J gene TRBJ1-4; a weak D match, TRBD1 (5 bases). The CDR3 spans 16 residues. Germline V lookup: CDR1 SGHTA, CDR2 FQGNSA. Trimming took off 3 bases at V and 11 bases at J, with 22 bases between the two ends. The CDR3 region is CASSLSGRRGGRKLFF. DNA for the CDR3: TGTGCCAGCAGCTTGTCGGGACGGCGGGGCGGGAGGAAACTGTTTTTT.

The chain combines TRBV28 with TRBJ1-5; a weak D match, TRBD1 (5 bases). Germline values: CDR1 MDHEN, CDR2 SYDVKM. The CDR3 spans 13 residues. Trimming removed 6 bases from V and 6 bases from J, with 12 bases in between. The chain's CDR3 is CASRPSGAQPQHF. Here the CDR3 DNA reads TGTGCCAGCAGACCTTCTGGGGCTCAGCCCCAGCATTTT.

At least ten counts were recorded for this clonotype. This rearrangement joins TRBV11-2 to TRBJ2-1; 11 bases are a match to TRBD2. J gave up 6 bases and V 3 bases, and 16 bases lay outside the gene matches. This CDR3 contains 19 residues. Germline V gives CDR1 SGHAT, CDR2 FQNNGV. The CDR3 nucleotides read TGTGCCAGCAGCTTGTTTTCCGGACTAGCGGGCAACAAACGCAATGAGCAGTTCTTC. Its protein is CASSLFSGLAGNKRNEQFF.

This clonotype was detected many times. V gene TRBV5-1 combines with J gene TRBJ1-1; D call uncertain. This CDR3 has 13 amino acids. Germline V gene sequence: CDR1 SGHRS, CDR2 YFSETQ. V was pared by 7 bases and J by 4 bases, with 14 bases between. The CDR3 loop reads CASPSGLITEAFF. CDR3 DNA sequence: TGCGCCAGCCCATCCGGTTTGATCACTGAAGCTTTCTTT.

This clonotype came up many times. This chain joins TRBV19 and TRBJ2-5, with 12 bases matching TRBD2. The CDR3 runs 14 residues. Germline trimming cut 8 bases from V and 4 bases from J; bases unmatched to any gene: 5. Germline CDR1 LNHDA, CDR2 SQIVND (reference sequence). CDR3 residues: CASRMTSGGETQYF. CDR3 nucleotides: TGTGCCAGTCGGATGACTAGCGGGGGAGAGACCCAGTACTTC.

There are many counts of this clonotype. The chain is built from TRBV13 and TRBJ1-6; tentatively, D is TRBD1 (6 bases). The germline gives CDR1 PRHDT, CDR2 FYEKMQ (reference sequence). Trimming took 5 bases from V and 10 from J, leaving 15 bases between them. The CDR3 totals 14 residues. CDR3 region: CASSLRGYESPLHF. The DNA of the CDR3 is TGTGCCAGCAGCCTCAGGGGCTACGAGTCACCCCTCCACTTT.

This clonotype was counted ten times or more. The chain links TRBV12-5 to TRBJ2-5; D may correspond to TRBD1 or TRBD2 (6 bases each). Deletions cut 6 bases from V and 5 bases from J, with 19 bases between. The germline V gene has CDR1 LGHNT and CDR2 FRNRAP. The CDR3 is 15 residues long. CDR3 bases: TGTGCTAGTGGCCAAGACCGTGGGGGGCTCGAGACCCAGTACTTC. Protein product: CASGQDRGGLETQYF.

This clonotype was counted at least ten times. The rearrangement links TRBV6-5 to TRBJ2-5; 8 nucleotides line up with TRBD1. Looked up from germline, CDR1 is MNHEY and CDR2 is SVGAGI. Unmatched junction bases numbered 5, after V lost 6 bases and J lost 2 bases. The length of the CDR3 is 14 residues. DNA for the CDR3: TGTGCCAGCAGGGGGACAGGAGAACAAGAGACCCAGTACTTC. Protein sequence: CASRGTGEQETQYF.

This clonotype appeared a single time. The V and J genes are TRBV6-1 and TRBJ2-5, with 8 bases identical to TRBD1. The CDR3 sequence is 10 residues long. The trim removed 8 bases at V and 13 bases at J, leaving 6 bases unmatched. Germline V gene data show CDR1 as MNHNS and CDR2 as SASEGT. CDR3 amino acids: CASEPGGPYF. CDR3 DNA: TGTGCCAGCGAACCAGGGGGCCCGTACTTC.

This clonotype was seen only a few times. V is TRBV19 and J is TRBJ2-5; 8 bases agree with TRBD2. From germline, CDR1 is LNHDA and CDR2 SQIVND (reference sequence). The CDR3 contains 17 residues. With 5 bases clipped from V and 2 bases from J, the junction kept 13 bases outside the gene matches. CDR3 protein: CASSSKLGRGSQETQYF. The CDR3 coding sequence is TGTGCCAGTAGTTCTAAGCTCGGGAGGGGATCTCAAGAGACCCAGTACTTC.

This clonotype has a count of ten or more. This chain connects TRBV19 to TRBJ1-6, with D possibly being TRBD1 (5 bases). The CDR3 has 13 amino acids. V gave up 8 bases and J gave up 10 bases, with 15 bases separating them. Germline values: CDR1 LNHDA, CDR2 SQIVND (reference sequence). This CDR3 is CASRGGAESPLHF. For the CDR3, the DNA is TGTGCCAGTCGTGGAGGGGCAGAATCACCCCTCCACTTT.

As DNA, the CDR3 is TGTGCCAGCAGTTTTAGGGCAGGGCGTATGGCTTTCTTT. Its protein is CASSFRAGRMAFF. The chain carries TRBV12-3 or TRBV12-4 and TRBJ1-1, with D perhaps TRBD1 (5 bases). Trimming cost V 3 bases and J 11 bases, with 16 bases left between them. The CDR3 is 13 amino acids.

The sample holds many counts of this clonotype. This chain uses TRBV6-4 with TRBJ1-5; 11 nucleotides line up with TRBD1. This CDR3 region has 17 residues. Germline lookup yields CDR1 MRHNA and CDR2 SNTAGT. V lost 6 bases, J lost 5 bases, and 12 bases stayed unmatched. The CDR3 loop is CASSRDRGFGGYQPQHF. In DNA form, the CDR3 reads TGTGCCAGCAGCCGGGACAGGGGGTTTGGGGGGTATCAGCCCCAGCATTTT.

The V and J genes are TRBV11-2 and TRBJ2-7; 8 positions agree with TRBD2. Germline V gives CDR1 SGHAT, CDR2 FQNNGV. Trimming took 6 bases from V and 5 from J; bases not matched to a gene: 9. The CDR3 length is 14 residues. The CDR3 here is CASRKSGSLHEQYF. The CDR3 nucleotides read TGTGCCAGCAGAAAAAGCGGGAGTCTTCACGAGCAGTACTTC.

The rearrangement links TRBV28 to TRBJ1-2, with D unresolved. Trimming took off 10 bases at V and 8 bases at J, with 11 bases between the two ends. This CDR3 contains 10 residues. CDR1 MDHEN and CDR2 SYDVKM come from the germline V gene. The CDR3 region is CATASQGYTF. Written as DNA, the CDR3 is TGTGCCACCGCCTCCCAGGGCTACACCTTC.

The table lists this clonotype with many counts. The rearrangement joins TRBV12-3 or TRBV12-4 to TRBJ2-7; D is unclear. The CDR3 contains 13 residues. V lost 5 bases and J lost 4, with 12 bases in between. CDR3 bases: TGTGCCAGCAGTCCAGGACCGCTATACGAGCAGTACTTC. Amino acids: CASSPGPLYEQYF.

This clonotype was seen ten or more times. J is TRBJ2-5 and V is TRBV20-1, with 9 bases matching TRBD1. Germline V gives CDR1 DFQATT, CDR2 SNEGSKA (reference sequence). The length of the CDR3 is 15 residues. V was clipped by 0 bases and J by 4 bases; unmatched bases: 6. CDR3 sequence (DNA): TGCAGTGCTAGAGATCCGACAGGGGGGACAGAGACCCAGTACTTC. Translation: CSARDPTGGTETQYF.

This clonotype was observed many times. V usage is TRBV5-1 and J usage is TRBJ1-5; possibly TRBD1 for D (6 bases). Looked up from germline, CDR1 is SGHRS and CDR2 is YFSETQ. V gave up 4 bases and J gave up 0 bases, with 11 bases separating them. This CDR3 spans 15 amino acids. The DNA for the CDR3 is TGCGCCAGCAGCCTTACAGGGATTAGCAATCAGCCCCAGCATTTT. This codes for CASSLTGISNQPQHF.

This clonotype was seen a handful of times. This chain joins TRBV18 and TRBJ2-5; 7 bases match TRBD2. The germline V gene encodes CDR1 KGHSH and CDR2 LQKENI. The length of the CDR3 is 15 residues. With 6 bases clipped from V and 5 bases from J, the junction kept 12 bases outside the gene matches. Here the CDR3 reads CASSQTRGSRETQYF. The CDR3 DNA is TGTGCCAGCTCGCAGACTCGCGGGAGTCGGGAGACCCAGTACTTC.

A word on this clonotype: A much larger clone lies one base from this, so it may be a read error. The CDR3 nucleotides are TGTGACAGCAGCGGAACGGGGGGAAACACCATATATTTT. This codes for CDSSGTGGNTIYF. J is TRBJ1-3 and V is TRBV9; D not certain. This CDR3 spans 13 amino acids. CDR1 and CDR2 (germline): SGDLS, YYNGEE.

In its sample, this clonotype was seen many times. The gene calls are TRBV12-3 or TRBV12-4 and TRBJ2-5, with 8 nucleotides matching TRBD2. The CDR3 sequence is 16 residues long. Trimming cost V 7 bases and J 1 base; bases outside gene matches: 11. The CDR3 DNA reads as TGTGCCAGCACCCTACGGGAGGGCAGCCCCCAAGAGACCCAGTACTTC. The encoded protein is CASTLREGSPQETQYF.

This clonotype was seen repeatedly, ten times or more. CDR3 residues: CASSSGTGQKETQYF. CDR3 coding DNA: TGTGCCAGCAGCTCCGGGACAGGGCAGAAAGAGACCCAGTACTTC. The chain is built from TRBV7-2 and TRBJ2-5; 9 bases match TRBD1. The CDR3 consists of 15 residues. The trim removed 4 bases at V and 3 bases at J, leaving 6 bases unmatched. Germline values: CDR1 SGHTA, CDR2 FQGNSA. Together with reference TRBV7-2 and TRBJ2-5, the CDR3 gives the full variable domain: GAGVSQSPSNKVTEKGKDVELRCDPISGHTALYWYRQSLGQGLEFLIYFQGNSAPDKSGLPSDRFSAERTGGSVSTLTIQRTQQEDSAVYLCASSSGTGQKETQYFGPGTRLLVL.

This clonotype was counted between two and nine times. The chain uses TRBV19 and TRBJ2-5; TRBD1 is a possible D gene (6 bases). Trimming pared 9 bases from V and 7 bases from J, leaving 15 bases between. From germline, CDR1 is LNHDA and CDR2 SQIVND (reference sequence). The CDR3 extends over 12 amino acids. CDR3 region: CASTGPPGTQYF. DNA for the CDR3: TGTGCCAGCACAGGGCCCCCGGGGACCCAGTACTTC. Looking up the rest from reference TRBV19 and TRBJ2-5 gives the full variable domain: DGGITQSPKYLFRKEGQNVTLSCEQNLNHDAMYWYRQDPGQGLRLIYYSQIVNDFQKGDIAEGYSVSREKKESFPLTVTSAQKNPTAFYLCASTGPPGTQYFGPGTRLLVL.

This clonotype was seen many times. V is TRBV18 and J is TRBJ2-7; D is possibly TRBD1 (6 bases). The CDR3 length is 13 residues. From germline, CDR1 is KGHSH and CDR2 LQKENI. V gave up 2 bases and J gave up 2 bases, with 7 bases separating them. The CDR3 DNA is TGTGCCAGCTCACCATACAGGGCCTACGAGCAGTACTTC. Protein product: CASSPYRAYEQYF.

V gene TRBV12-3 or TRBV12-4 combines with J gene TRBJ1-1; TRBD1 matches at 7 bases. J lost 1 base, V lost 7 bases, and 9 bases had no gene match. The CDR3 sequence is 15 residues long. This CDR3 is CASIYTGTENTEAFF. CDR3 nucleotides: TGTGCCAGCATCTACACCGGGACAGAGAACACTGAAGCTTTCTTT.

The CDR3 bases are TGTGCCAGCAGCCCTCCAGGGGGAGTCACTGAAGCTTTCTTT. Its protein product is CASSPPGGVTEAFF. The chain joins TRBV11-1 to TRBJ1-1; 7 positions agree with TRBD1. J lost 4 bases, V lost 5 bases, and 7 bases had no gene match. This CDR3 region has 14 residues. The germline CDR1 and CDR2 sequences are SGHAT and FQDESV (reference sequence).

V gene TRBV9 combines with J gene TRBJ1-1; possibly TRBD1 for D (5 bases). The germline V gene has CDR1 SGDLS and CDR2 YYNGEE. CDR3 length: 14 amino acids. The ends were cut back, 4 bases at V and 3 bases at J, with 13 bases in the middle. CDR3 bases: TGTGCCAGCAGCCCTTTCCTAGGGGACACTGAAGCTTTCTTT. It translates to CASSPFLGDTEAFF.

This clonotype was found many times. The chain links TRBV6-1 to TRBJ1-1, with D hard to call. V was cut by 10 bases and J by 0 bases, with 12 bases left in between. CDR1 is MNHNS, CDR2 SASEGT, per germline. This CDR3 region has 13 residues. The CDR3: CANSPGVNTEAFF. DNA of the CDR3: TGTGCCAACTCACCGGGCGTGAACACTGAAGCTTTCTTT.

The sample holds many counts of this clonotype. The chain recombines TRBV28 with TRBJ1-3; perhaps TRBD1 as D (6 bases). This CDR3 is built from 15 residues. CDR1 is MDHEN, CDR2 SYDVKM, per germline. V lost 6 bases and J lost 3, with 15 bases in between. CDR3 sequence: CASSSQGSVGNTIYF. CDR3 DNA: TGTGCCAGCAGCTCACAGGGAAGCGTTGGAAACACCATATATTTT.

This clonotype was detected many times. The chain is built from TRBV5-1 and TRBJ1-5, with a tentative D call TRBD1 (6 bases). Per germline, CDR1 SGHRS and CDR2 YFSETQ. The CDR3 spans 17 residues. The V end lost 4 bases, the J end lost 1 base, and 18 bases lay between the germline ends. The CDR3 nucleotides are TGCGCCAGCAGCCGCGGGCCCCAGGGGATCAGCAATCAGCCCCAGCATTTT. It specifies CASSRGPQGISNQPQHF.